This record looks at one T cell receptor beta chain sequence and its context. Its antigen remains unknown. This sample is part of a study of shared clonotypes between healthy human individuals. TCRdb's table, derived via immunoSEQ multiplex PCR, lists solely in-frame clones and lacks some. Here the sample spans 1.5 million to 2.5 million clones, about 95% being singletons. The naive CD8 fraction comprised CD45RO-negative cells positively selected for CCR7 and excluded terminally differentiated effector memory CD45RA+ cells. Overall study findings and caveats: Some clonotypes were shared by all four sorted-subset donors, while others were not shared. The non-shared ones had lower generation probabilities than the shared ones. Clonotype sharing across donors was expected to vary with sequencing depth.

Germline-derived CDR1 and CDR2 are WNHNN and SYGVQD (reference sequence). The CDR3 runs to 15 residues. Trimming took off 4 bases at V and 0 bases at J, with 12 bases between the two ends. This chain joins TRBV10-1 and TRBJ1-1, with D unclear. What was sequenced was naive CD8+ T cells sorted from blood. The source of this sequence is a man between 18 and 29 years old in good health. For the CDR3, the DNA is TGCGCCAGCAGTGCTTTTAGGACGGTGAACACTGAAGCTTTCTTT. Translation: CASSAFRTVNTEAFF.